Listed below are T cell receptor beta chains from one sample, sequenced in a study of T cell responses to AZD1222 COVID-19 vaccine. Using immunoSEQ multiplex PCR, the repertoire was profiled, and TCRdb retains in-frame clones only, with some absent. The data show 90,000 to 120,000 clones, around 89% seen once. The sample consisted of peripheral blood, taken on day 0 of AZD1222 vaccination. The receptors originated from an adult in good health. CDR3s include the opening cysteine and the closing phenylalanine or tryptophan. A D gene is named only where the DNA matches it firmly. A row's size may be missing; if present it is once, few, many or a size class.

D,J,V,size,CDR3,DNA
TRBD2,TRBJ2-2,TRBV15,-,CATSREVAGGNTGELFF,TGTGCCACCAGCAGAGAGGTAGCGGGAGGGAACACCGGGGAGCTGTTTTTT
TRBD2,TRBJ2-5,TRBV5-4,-,CASSWGLAEETQYF,TGTGCCAGCAGCTGGGGACTAGCAGAAGAGACCCAGTACTTC
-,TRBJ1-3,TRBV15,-,CATSRDAGTSGNTIYF,TGTGCCACCAGCAGAGATGCAGGGACCTCTGGAAACACCATATATTTT
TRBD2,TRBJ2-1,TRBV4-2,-,CASSRKGTSNNEQFF,TGTGCCAGCAGCCGAAAAGGGACTAGTAACAATGAGCAGTTCTTC
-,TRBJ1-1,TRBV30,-,CAWRRTPNTEAFF,TGTGCCTGGCGACGGACACCAAACACTGAAGCTTTCTTT
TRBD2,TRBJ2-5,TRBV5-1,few,CASSFAGRNQETQYF,TGCGCCAGCAGCTTCGCCGGGAGGAACCAAGAGACCCAGTACTTC
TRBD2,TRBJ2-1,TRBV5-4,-,CASSPRTSGANEQFF,TGTGCCAGCAGTCCTCGGACTAGCGGGGCTAATGAGCAGTTCTTC
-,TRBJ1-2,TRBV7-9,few,CASSSSDGGYTF,TGTGCCAGCAGCTCAAGCGATGGTGGCTACACCTTC
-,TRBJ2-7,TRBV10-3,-,CAISGTGNDEQYF,TGTGCCATCAGTGGTACAGGGAACGACGAGCAGTACTTC
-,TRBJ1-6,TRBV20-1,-,CSASAGTFYNSPLHF,TGCAGTGCTAGTGCCGGGACGTTCTATAATTCACCCCTCCACTTT
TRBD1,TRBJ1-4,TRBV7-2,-,CASSSTGGIEKLFF,TGTGCCAGCAGCTCGACAGGGGGGATTGAAAAACTGTTTTTT
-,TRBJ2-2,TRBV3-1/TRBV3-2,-,CASRGEQGYTGELFF,TGTGCCAGCAGGGGAGAACAGGGTTACACCGGGGAGCTGTTTTTT
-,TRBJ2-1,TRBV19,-,CASSKLLYNEQFF,TGTGCCAGTAGTAAATTACTTTACAATGAGCAGTTCTTC
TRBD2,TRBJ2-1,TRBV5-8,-,CASSHETSGRYNEQFF,TGTGCCAGCAGCCACGAGACTAGCGGGAGGTACAATGAGCAGTTCTTC
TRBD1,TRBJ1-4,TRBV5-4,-,CASSLGVQGAPLEKLFF,TGTGCCAGCAGCTTGGGAGTACAGGGGGCGCCTCTTGAAAAACTGTTTTTT
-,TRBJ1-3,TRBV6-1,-,CASSDPGKKGNTIYF,TGTGCCAGCAGTGACCCAGGGAAGAAGGGAAACACCATATATTTT
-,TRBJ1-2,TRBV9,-,CASSFIGSSDYGYTF,TGTGCCAGCAGCTTCATAGGGAGTAGCGACTATGGCTACACCTTC
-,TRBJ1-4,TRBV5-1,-,CASSLRGRHTYNEKLFF,TGCGCCAGCAGCTTGCGGGGCCGCCACACTTATAATGAAAAACTGTTTTTT
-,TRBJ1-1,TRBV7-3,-,CASSLSGNTEAFF,TGTGCCAGCAGCTTATCAGGGAACACTGAAGCTTTCTTT
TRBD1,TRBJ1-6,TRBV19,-,CASSPPGQGFGSPLHF,TGTGCCAGTAGTCCCCCGGGACAGGGGTTTGGGTCACCCCTCCACTTT
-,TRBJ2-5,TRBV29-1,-,CSVEEGGETQYF,TGCAGCGTTGAAGAAGGTGGGGAGACCCAGTACTTC
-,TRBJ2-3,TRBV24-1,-,CATSDYVDTDTQYF,TGTGCCACCAGTGATTACGTGGACACAGATACGCAGTATTTT
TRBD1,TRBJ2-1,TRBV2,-,CASRRDSRINEQFF,TGTGCCAGCAGACGGGACAGTCGGATCAATGAGCAGTTCTTC
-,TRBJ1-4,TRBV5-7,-,CASTSRTTNEKLFF,TGTGCCAGCACTAGCAGAACAACTAATGAAAAACTGTTTTTT
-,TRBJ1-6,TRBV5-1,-,CASRPNLSSYNSPLHF,TGCGCCAGCAGACCGAACTTAAGTTCCTATAATTCACCCCTCCACTTT
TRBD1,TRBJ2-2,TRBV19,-,CATKRQGSTGELFF,TGTGCCACCAAGAGACAGGGCAGCACCGGGGAGCTGTTTTTT
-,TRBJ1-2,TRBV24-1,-,CATVQGTYGYTF,TGTGCCACAGTCCAGGGCACCTATGGCTACACCTTC
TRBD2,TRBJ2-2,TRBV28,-,CASLAGVGTGELFF,TGTGCCAGCTTAGCGGGAGTAGGAACCGGGGAGCTGTTTTTT
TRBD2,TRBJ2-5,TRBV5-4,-,CASSTSSGRPHQETQYF,TGTGCCAGCAGCACATCTAGCGGGCGGCCCCATCAAGAGACCCAGTACTTC
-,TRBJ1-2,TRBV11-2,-,CASSRTEDGYTF,TGTGCCAGCAGCCGGACGGAGGATGGCTACACCTTC
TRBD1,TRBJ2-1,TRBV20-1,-,CSASQGARGNEQFF,TGCAGTGCTAGTCAGGGGGCGAGAGGCAATGAGCAGTTCTTC
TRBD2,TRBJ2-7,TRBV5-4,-,CASSASSGRAYEQYF,TGTGCCAGCAGCGCCTCTAGCGGGAGGGCCTACGAGCAGTACTTC
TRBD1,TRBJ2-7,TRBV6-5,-,CASTGQGHEQYF,TGTGCCAGCACGGGACAGGGCCACGAGCAGTACTTC
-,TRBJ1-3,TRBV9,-,CASSVGGGQNTIYF,TGTGCCAGCAGCGTAGGGGGCGGTCAGAACACCATATATTTT
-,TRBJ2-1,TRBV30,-,CAWTGSYNEQFF,TGTGCCTGGACGGGCTCCTACAATGAGCAGTTCTTC
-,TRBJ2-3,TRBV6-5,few,CASRDGKTQYF,TGTGCCAGCAGAGACGGGAAAACGCAGTATTTT
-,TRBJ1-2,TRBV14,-,CASSQVPGIGYTF,TGTGCCAGCAGCCAAGTCCCAGGGATCGGCTACACCTTC
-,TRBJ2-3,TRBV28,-,CASSAGVTDTQYF,TGTGCCAGCAGTGCGGGCGTCACAGATACGCAGTATTTT
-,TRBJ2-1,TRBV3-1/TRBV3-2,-,CASRYDRGGDNEQFF,TGTGCCAGCAGATACGACAGGGGAGGGGACAATGAGCAGTTCTTC
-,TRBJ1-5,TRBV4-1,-,CASRSEGGMSNQPQHF,TGCGCCAGCAGATCAGAGGGGGGGATGAGCAATCAGCCCCAGCATTTT
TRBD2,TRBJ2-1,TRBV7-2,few,CASSLLAGYNEQFF,TGTGCCAGCAGCTTACTAGCGGGTTACAATGAGCAGTTCTTC
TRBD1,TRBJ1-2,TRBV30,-,CAWKAGQAGYTF,TGTGCCTGGAAGGCAGGACAGGCTGGCTACACCTTC
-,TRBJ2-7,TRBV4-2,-,CASSQDSGPHYEQYF,TGTGCCAGCAGCCAAGATTCTGGCCCCCACTACGAGCAGTACTTC
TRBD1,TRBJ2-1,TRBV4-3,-,CASSQAPGQGSNEQFF,TGCGCCAGCAGCCAAGCCCCGGGACAGGGGAGCAATGAGCAGTTCTTC
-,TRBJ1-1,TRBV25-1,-,CASSRGIFITEAFF,TGTGCCAGCAGTCGGGGGATTTTTATTACTGAAGCTTTCTTT
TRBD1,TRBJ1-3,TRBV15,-,CATSRDPGTGGNTIYF,TGTGCCACCAGCAGAGATCCCGGGACAGGGGGAAACACCATATATTTT
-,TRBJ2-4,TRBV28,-,CASSSPGTGLQNIQYF,TGTGCCAGCTCCTCACCGGGGACTGGCCTACAAAACATTCAGTACTTC
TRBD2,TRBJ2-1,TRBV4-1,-,CASSQGLAGGYNEQFF,TGCGCCAGCAGCCAAGGACTAGCGGGAGGGTACAATGAGCAGTTCTTC
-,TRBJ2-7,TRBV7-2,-,CASSTGGGFSYEQYF,TGTGCCAGCAGCACCGGAGGGGGGTTCTCCTACGAGCAGTACTTC
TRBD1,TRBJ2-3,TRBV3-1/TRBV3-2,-,CASSQPSILGGLDTDTQYF,TGTGCCAGCAGCCAACCCTCTATATTAGGGGGCCTTGACACAGATACGCAGTATTTT
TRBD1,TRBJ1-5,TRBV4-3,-,CASSHDRDQPQHF,TGCGCCAGCAGCCATGACAGGGATCAGCCCCAGCATTTT
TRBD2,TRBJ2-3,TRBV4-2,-,CASSQGTSGSADTQYF,TGTGCCAGCAGCCAGGGGACTAGCGGGAGTGCTGATACGCAGTATTTT